Each of the 14 T cell receptor beta chains below was sequenced from the same sample in a study of CD8+ T cells in alopecia areata. Extracted from the samples, RNA was reverse transcribed into cDNA to serve as the sequencing template. Produced via immunoSEQ multiplex PCR; TCRdb's table is partial and in-frame only. The data contain some 130,000 clones, about 59% of them singletons. The treatment denotes: oral pan-JAK inhibitor, 5-10 mg twice daily. Sequences were derived from CD8+ T cells sorted from blood, sampled at week 4, from a patient treated with tofacitinib. The receptor source for this set is a human donor with alopecia areata.

The chain links TRBV19 to TRBJ2-7, with D perhaps TRBD1 (5 bases). This CDR3 contains 12 residues. Germline V CDR1 and CDR2: LNHDA, SQIVND (reference sequence). V was trimmed by 4 bases and J by 3 bases, leaving 7 bases between them. The CDR3 region is CASSSTGYEQYF. CDR3 nucleotides: TGTGCCAGTAGTAGCACAGGCTACGAGCAGTACTTC.

This clone appeared a few times. V is TRBV9 and J is TRBJ1-2; D may be TRBD1 (5 bases). The CDR3 runs 15 residues. Germline CDR1 is SGDLS and CDR2 is YYNGEE. V was shortened by 6 bases and J by 4 bases, with 19 bases between the two germline ends. The CDR3 DNA sequence: TGTGCCAGCACCGTGGGTGGGGGATCGGCCTATGGCTACACCTTC. Translation gives CASTVGGGSAYGYTF.

This clone has only one observation. Other DNA sequences from this sample encode an identical CDR3 as well. The J gene is TRBJ1-2, the V gene TRBV29-1; D gene ambiguous. Per the germline V gene, CDR1 is SQVTM and CDR2 is ANQGSEA. Trimming pared 6 bases from V and 5 bases from J, leaving 13 bases between. CDR3 length: 12 amino acids. The chain's CDR3 is CSVYYGDYGYTF. The CDR3 DNA follows: TGCAGCGTCTATTACGGGGATTATGGCTACACCTTC.

The rearrangement joins TRBV10-3 to TRBJ2-4; maybe TRBD1 (6 bases). The CDR3 is made up of 13 amino acids. Germline V gene lookup returns CDR1 ENHRY and CDR2 SYGVKD. The V and J ends lost 2 bases and 8 bases respectively, with 10 bases between them. This CDR3 is CAISELGQDIQYF. The CDR3 DNA follows: TGTGCCATCAGTGAGCTGGGACAAGACATTCAGTACTTC.

The CDR3 DNA follows: TGTGCCAGCAGCGTAGGCGGAGCCGGGGAGCTGTTTTTT. Its protein product is CASSVGGAGELFF. The chain links TRBV9 to TRBJ2-2; D remains unclear. Germline CDR1 and CDR2: SGDLS and YYNGEE. The CDR3 runs 13 residues. Between the trimmed V and J ends, which lost 0 bases and 6 bases, there was a span of 6 bases.

The table lists this clone with a few counts. The chain joins TRBV6-5 to TRBJ2-2; 8 bases align to TRBD2. Losses at the gene ends were 10 bases for V and 2 bases for J; bases not matched to a gene: 3. This CDR3 contains 13 residues. The V gene's germline CDR1 is MNHEY and CDR2 SVGAGI. CDR3 DNA sequence: TGTGCCACCGGGGGGGGAAACACCGGGGAGCTGTTTTTT. This codes for CATGGGNTGELFF.

The CDR3 spells CASQQAISTDTQYF. DNA of the CDR3: TGTGCCTCCCAACAGGCGATTAGCACAGATACGCAGTATTTT. The rearrangement joins TRBV30 to TRBJ2-3; D is perhaps TRBD1 (5 bases). CDR3 length: 14 amino acids. CDR1 GTSNPN and CDR2 SVGIG come from the germline V gene (reference sequence). Deletions cut 7 bases from V and 0 bases from J, with 14 bases between.

This clone was seen only a few times. J is TRBJ2-7 and V is TRBV18; D is perhaps TRBD2 (5 bases). Germline CDR1 KGHSH, CDR2 LQKENI. The V and J ends lost 2 bases and 4 bases respectively, with 18 bases between them. The CDR3 runs to 16 residues. CDR3 in amino acids: CASSPTPQESGYEQYF. The CDR3 coding sequence is TGTGCCAGCTCACCAACCCCCCAGGAATCGGGGTACGAGCAGTACTTC.

The chain employs TRBV7-2 and TRBJ2-7; TRBD2 matches at 15 bases. V lost 4 bases to trimming and J lost 3 bases; unmatched junction nucleotides: 4. The CDR3 has 16 residues. Per the germline V gene, CDR1 is SGHTA and CDR2 is FQGNSA. DNA for the CDR3: TGTGCCAGCAGCTCCTCGGGACTAGCGGGGGGCTACGAGCAGTACTTC. It is translated as CASSSSGLAGGYEQYF.

This clone was recorded once. The gene calls are TRBV11-2 and TRBJ1-5; D is possibly TRBD1 (5 bases). Trimming removed 1 base from V and 4 bases from J, with 5 bases in between. Germline assignment: CDR1 SGHAT and CDR2 FQNNGV. CDR3 length: 13 residues. CDR3 in DNA: TGTGCCAGCAGCTTAGGACAGAATCAGCCCCAGCATTTT. Residues: CASSLGQNQPQHF.

This clone was counted a few times. The chain uses TRBV5-1 and TRBJ2-7, with D hard to call. From germline, CDR1 is SGHRS and CDR2 YFSETQ. The CDR3 runs 14 residues. Deletions cut 0 bases from V and 5 bases from J, with 12 bases between. The CDR3: CASSLDGQVDEQYF. In nucleotides, the CDR3 is TGCGCCAGCAGCTTGGATGGCCAGGTCGACGAGCAGTACTTC. Looking up the rest from reference TRBV5-1 and TRBJ2-7 gives the full variable domain: KAGVTQTPRYLIKTRGQQVTLSCSPISGHRSVSWYQQTPGQGLQFLFEYFSETQRNKGNFPGRFSGRQFSNSRSEMNVSTLELGDSALYLCASSLDGQVDEQYFGPGTRLTVT.

The chain couples TRBV30 to TRBJ1-1, with a tentative D call TRBD1 (5 bases). V was shortened by 3 bases and J by 12 bases, with 17 bases between the two germline ends. The CDR3 runs to 12 residues. CDR1 is GTSNPN and CDR2 is SVGIG in the germline V gene (reference sequence). CDR3 region: CAWRAPDTVTFF. In DNA form, the CDR3 reads TGTGCCTGGAGGGCACCGGACACCGTAACTTTCTTT.

The chain joins TRBV29-1 to TRBJ1-2, with 10 bases that match TRBD1. This CDR3 region has 14 residues. Germline CDR1 is SQVTM and CDR2 is ANQGSEA. Trimming removed 2 bases from V and 6 bases from J; junction bases left unmatched: 6. The CDR3 protein is CSVEHMGQGHGYTF. Written as DNA, the CDR3 is TGCAGCGTTGAACATATGGGACAGGGGCATGGCTACACCTTC.

This sequence joins TRBV7-9 and TRBJ1-3; D is unresolved. Trimming took off 3 bases at V and 0 bases at J, with 6 bases between the two ends. CDR3 length: 14 amino acids. The germline gives CDR1 SEHNR, CDR2 FQNEAQ (reference sequence). CDR3 sequence: CASSFGVSGNTIYF. In DNA form, the CDR3 reads TGTGCCAGCAGCTTTGGAGTCTCTGGAAACACCATATATTTT.